The following is a T cell receptor beta chain sequence with its context. This entry comes from a study of sequential checkpoint blockade in melanoma. Treatment here: randomized to nivolumab then ipilimumab (arm A) or the reverse (arm B). Sorted cells were live CD3+CD8+, lacking CD19 and CD56, from PBMCs. The protocol was immunoSEQ multiplex PCR, while the TCRdb copy is restricted to in-frame clones and leaves out a portion. There are about 21,000 clones in the sample; approximately 80% occur only once, and over 50% lies in the top ten. Sequencing used CD8+ T cells sorted from blood (inferred from file names), obtained from a patient given nivolumab and ipilimumab in sequence. The clonotype comes from a human donor with melanoma.

CDR3 loop: CASSGQFQETQYF. The CDR3 DNA reads as TGTGCCAGCAGCGGACAGTTCCAAGAGACCCAGTACTTC. The gene calls are TRBV2 and TRBJ2-5; D is possibly TRBD1 (6 bases). The germline gives CDR1 SNHLY, CDR2 FYNNEI. The V end was cut by 6 bases, the J end by 1 base, with 9 bases between. The CDR3 runs to 13 residues.